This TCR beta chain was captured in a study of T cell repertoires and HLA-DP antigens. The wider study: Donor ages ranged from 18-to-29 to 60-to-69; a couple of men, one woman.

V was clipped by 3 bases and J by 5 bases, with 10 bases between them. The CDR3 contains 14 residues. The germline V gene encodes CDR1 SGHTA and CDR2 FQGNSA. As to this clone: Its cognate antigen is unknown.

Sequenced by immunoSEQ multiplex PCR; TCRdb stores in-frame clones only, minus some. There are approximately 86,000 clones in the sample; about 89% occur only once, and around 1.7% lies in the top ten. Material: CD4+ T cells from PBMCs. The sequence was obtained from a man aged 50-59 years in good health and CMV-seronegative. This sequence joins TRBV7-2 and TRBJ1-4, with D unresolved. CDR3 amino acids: CASSFGQTNEKLFF. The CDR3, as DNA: TGTGCCAGCAGCTTTGGGCAGACAAATGAAAAACTGTTTTTT.